The following is a T cell receptor beta chain sequence with its context. This clonotype appeared many times. What this receptor recognizes is not known. No much larger clone is present one base from it, and per-base qualities are unavailable. This sample is drawn from a study of T cells in Graves' hyperthyroidism and ophthalmopathy (dated by TCRdb to between 2019 and 2020). General notes on the study: Peripheral blood samples were taken at the time of initial diagnosis, prior to any treatment. TCR V-J signatures able to tell the groups apart were searched for in a discovery cohort of 90 to 100 patients, of whom around 43 had Graves' ophthalmopathy and more than 55 had stable Graves' hyperthyroidism. An independent validation cohort of under 20 hyperthyroidism patients and more than 15 patients who later progressed to ophthalmopathy tested prospective prediction of ophthalmopathy. The roughly 94 discovery patients were randomly split 7:3 into training and test sets. In addition, the study compared T-cell repertoires in thyroid tissue and in blood from 6 or 7 Graves' hyperthyroidism patients. Once sampling was done, hyperthyroidism patients were given methimazole at a starting dose of 30 mg daily, whereas ophthalmopathy patients were given high-dose intravenous methylprednisolone. The paper describes TCR Vbeta CDR3 sequencing of some 130 peripheral blood samples, made up of around 41 ophthalmopathy patients, more than 70 hyperthyroidism patients and 17 progressor patients.

Broader findings and caveats from the paper: Sample size was not statistically predetermined, and investigators were not blinded to group allocation. A 13 V-J signature model separated ophthalmopathy from stable hyperthyroidism, with around 91% sensitivity and 81.08% specificity in cross-validation and 80%/75% in testing. Blood samples also contained most of the expanded thyroid clonotypes (frequency above 0.001), which suggests that blood repertoires may reflect thyroid immune responses. In validation, the model predicted progression to ophthalmopathy a median of around six months before onset, with over 55% sensitivity and roughly 77% specificity.

TCR beta CDR3 regions were amplified from RNA transcripts. The TCR CDR3 was subjected to a first round of RT-PCR using the HTBI primer set and the Qiagen OneStep RT-PCR kit. The libraries were constructed in a second round of multiplex PCR and then size-selected and purified. Libraries were sequenced paired-end with 100 bp reads on an Illumina HiSeq2000. The original methods were these. Raw data were processed with SOAPnuke, discarding reads with adapters, uncalled bases, mean Phred below 15, or no exact constant-primer or identifier match. COPE v1.2.5 was used to merge high-quality paired reads, and clonotypes were defined as unique nucleotide sequences. MiTCR v1.1 was used to align the clonotypes against IMGT TRBV, TRBD and TRBJ reference segments. The analysis included only V-J combinations with a frequency above 0.0001, which together covered about 99% of the repertoires. A TCS score was defined as the ratio between F50 (clonal expansion) and ExV (chaos), using BLOSUM62-based TCRdist between CDR3 peptides within each V-J. Welch's t-statistics and random forest reduced fewer than 600 V-J features to some 14, which were used in a naive Bayes classifier (R e1071). TCRdb trimmed the raw reads at Q25, called clones with MiXCR and kept productive beta chains. Under each unique CDR3 protein, matching rows form one entry showing the most common genes and DNA. V and J calls and clone size were set by TCRdb, not the authors. The sample contains around 450,000 distinct CDR3 sequences, approximately 14% of them found a single time. Roughly 13% of the sample is held by the ten biggest clonotypes.

A patient counted as having stable Graves' hyperthyroidism if no progression to ophthalmopathy occurred over 18 months of follow-up. The hyperthyroidism patients were between 18 and 65 years old and newly diagnosed, with a disease duration of less than 2 months. The study excluded patients with uncontrolled infections, other autoimmune diseases, pregnancy or lactation. Clinical symptoms, serum thyroxine and TRAb, thyroid ultrasound, and orbital computed tomography formed the basis for the diagnoses. PBMCs were isolated from approximately 10 ml of fresh peripheral blood by Ficoll-Paque density gradient centrifugation. Total RNA was extracted using Trizol reagent, and RNA quality was assessed on an Agilent 2100 Bioanalyzer. The receptor's source is a young woman with Graves' hyperthyroidism. The specimen was blood.

The nucleotide sequence reads TGCGCCAGCAGCTTGGCGGTGGGTAGGGATACGCAGTATTTT. This gives the protein CASSLAVGRDTQYF. The chain employs TRBV5-1 and TRBJ2-3; there is no confident call for the D gene. CDR1 SGHRS and CDR2 YFSETQ are derived from the germline V gene. The cysteine opens and the phenylalanine closes a CDR3 of 14 amino acids. Just CDR3 DNA is preserved here, 42 bases in frame from base 1. Trimming takes 0 bases from V and 6 bases from J, and the germline ends sit 11 bases apart.